This entry concerns a single TCR beta chain. The data are from a study of blood T cell repertoires in COVID-19. Germline-derived CDR1 and CDR2 are SGHAT and FQNNGV. The CDR3 runs to 15 residues. The V end was cut by 5 bases, the J end by 5 bases, with 18 bases between. Authors' processing steps: Amplification with reference gene primers provided the estimates of nucleated cell counts. Libraries were prepared by immunoSEQ multiplex PCR; TCRdb keeps only in-frame clonotypes and omits some of them. V and J calls and clone size come straight from that table; D and trimming were deduced from the DNA. There are a few hundred thousand clones in the sample; roughly 90% occur only once, and roughly a sixth lies in the top ten.

Sample: peripheral blood. This receptor was taken from a man aged 45 to 65 with COVID-19, enrolled during active disease. The gene calls are TRBV11-2 and TRBJ2-5; possibly TRBD1 for D (6 bases). The DNA of the CDR3 is TGTGCCAGCAGCCCCCGGGCAGGGGAAGGGGAGACCCAGTACTTC. Translated: CASSPRAGEGETQYF. Complete variable domain (other parts from reference TRBV11-2 and TRBJ2-5): EAGVAQSPRYKIIEKRQSVAFWCNPISGHATLYWYQQILGQGPKLLIQFQNNGVVDDSQLPKDRFSAERLKGVDSTLKIQPAKLEDSAVYLCASSPRAGEGETQYFGPGTRLLVL.